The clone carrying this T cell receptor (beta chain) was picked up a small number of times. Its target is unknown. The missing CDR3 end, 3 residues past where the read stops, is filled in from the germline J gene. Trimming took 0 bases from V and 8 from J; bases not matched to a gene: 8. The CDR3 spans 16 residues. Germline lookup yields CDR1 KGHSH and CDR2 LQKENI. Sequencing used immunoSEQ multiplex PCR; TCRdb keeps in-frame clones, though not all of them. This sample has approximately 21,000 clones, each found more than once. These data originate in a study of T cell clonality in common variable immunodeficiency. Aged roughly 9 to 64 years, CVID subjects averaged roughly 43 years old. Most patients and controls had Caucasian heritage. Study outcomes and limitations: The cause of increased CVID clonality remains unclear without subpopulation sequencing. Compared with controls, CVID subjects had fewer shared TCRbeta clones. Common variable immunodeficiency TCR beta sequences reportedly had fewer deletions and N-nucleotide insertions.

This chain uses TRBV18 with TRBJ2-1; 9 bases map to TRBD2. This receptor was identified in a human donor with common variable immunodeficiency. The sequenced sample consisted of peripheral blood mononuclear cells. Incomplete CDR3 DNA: TGTGCCAGCTCACCACCAATATTAGCGGGAGAACATGAG. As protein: CASSPPILAGEHE. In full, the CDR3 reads CASSPPILAGEHEQFF.